The entry that follows covers one T cell receptor beta chain sequence. The antigen this receptor binds is unknown. No much larger clone is present one base from it, and per-base qualities are unavailable. The cysteine opens and the phenylalanine closes a CDR3 of 15 amino acids. Kept here is only the CDR3 DNA, which spans 45 bases and is read in frame from base 1. From V the trimming removes 2 bases and from J it removes 2 bases, while the gene matches leave 4 bases of the junction unaccounted for. Donors were 30 to 45 systemically healthy Caucasian individuals from Russia aged roughly 6 to 90 years. Each donor gave 8 to 10 milliliters of peripheral blood, drawn into EDTA-treated Vacutainer tubes. Ficoll-Paque density-gradient centrifugation was used to isolate PBMCs, with at least 7 million per sample. Trizol reagent was used to extract total RNA from PBMCs, with at least 6 micrograms per sample. For every donor, an aliquot of PBMCs went through flow cytometry to measure the percentages of naive CD45RAhigh/CD27high T cells.

This entry is derived from a study of blood T cells in healthy people across ages (dated by TCRdb to the mid-2010s). With regard to the full study: In model experiments, template switching captured about one uniquely barcoded TCR beta cDNA molecule for every two T cells. Using deep sequencing normalized with unique cDNA molecular identifiers, the study measured how TCR beta repertoire diversity changes with age. Donors were grouped into four age groups: young (average roughly 16 years), middle-aged (over 35), aged (approximately 58) and long-lived (about 82). Two additional independent replicas of 1 million unique cDNA reads from the same blood draw were analyzed for two donors (one aged 18 to 30 and one aged 80 or older). Here is what the overall study found, with its caveats: Donor CMV infection status was unknown, potentially confounding age-related changes in expanded clonotypes. There was a strong correlation between observed TCR beta diversity and the percentage of naive T cells measured by flow cytometry. Estimates of total diversity from one million sequenced T cells were regarded as lower bounds and underestimates. As age increased, observed TCR beta diversity per million T cells dropped in a roughly linear way, and a significant reduction was already evident by age roughly 36. Compared with the aged group, the long-lived group had more naive CD4+ T cells, fewer expanded clones and increased TCR diversity, a pattern suggesting age selection. Since profiling was done on bulk unsorted PBMCs, naive and antigen-experienced compartments could not be conclusively compared.

The protocol used for the library was 5' RACE. Sequencing was performed on an Illumina HiSeq 2500. A second PCR of roughly 6 to 12 cycles was run with a J-beta primer mix and a sample-barcoded 5' primer. Each TCR beta cDNA molecule received a unique molecular identifier from a template-switch 5' adaptor carrying 12 random nucleotides. Each sample yielded at least 3 million CDR3-containing paired-end reads. All of the RNA was converted into first-strand cDNA using the Mint cDNA synthesis kit, with a TRBC-specific oligonucleotide serving as the primer. Following uracil-DNA glycosylase treatment, all cDNA underwent a first 18-cycle PCR with the universal primers M1SS and BC2_uni_R. In the paper's pipeline: For normalization, 1 million high-quality reads were randomly selected from each sample, with every read carrying a distinct molecular identifier. Instead of being binned into consensus sequences, reads that shared molecular identifiers were thrown out. MiTCR, with a Q25 quality threshold and the strictest error-elimination algorithm, was used for CDR3 identification, clonotype clustering and error correction. A nonparametric unseen species model using Euler transformation provided a lower-bound estimate of total TCR beta diversity. TCRdb ran its own pipeline on the public reads, namely fastp trimming at Q25 and MiXCR clone calling, and kept in-frame beta chains. Rows merge per CDR3 protein into single entries with the most common DNA and genes. The authors' filters were not applied to this entry. The sample records more than 1,000,000 distinct CDR3 sequences, around 27% of which are singletons. Jointly, the top ten make up approximately 0.71% of the sample.

These data were also reused for a study on T cells of mothers and their children. As that second study puts it: Nine systemically healthy Caucasian individuals served as donors, namely three mothers together with their six children. cDNA synthesis consumed the entire amount of extracted RNA, loaded at around 1.4 ug RNA in each 15 ul reaction. In the second PCR, the M1S primer introduced both the sample barcodes and 2-4 random nucleotides. Over 9 million TCR beta CDR3 reads came from each mother, compared with approximately 3.1 million reads from each child. Thymic selection shapes the output of TCR recombination in a similar way in related and unrelated pairs, and inherited differences have a minor effect. Normalized repertoire overlap in related mother-child pairs was always slightly higher than in unrelated mother-child pairs, but the difference was never significant. No persistent microchimeric T cell clones were detected, at a sensitivity of roughly 96 clones per million clonotypes. Deep NGS was used in the study to compare the TCR beta repertoires of mothers and children and to look for features that separate related mother-child pairs from unrelated individuals. The mean age was 40 +/- 4 years for the mothers and about 10 +/- 4 years for the children. Libraries were sequenced on Illumina HiSeq 2000 with 100+100 nt paired-end reads after adapter ligation with NEBNext reagents. To prevent cross-contamination, the mother and child libraries were prepared a month apart and were sequenced in separate runs. Between about 500,000 and 2,100,000 distinct TCR beta clonotypes were identified per donor. Naive TCR beta clonotypes were estimated from low-frequency clonotypes matched to each donor's FACS-determined naive share, without sorting.

The rearrangement joined TRBV12-3 or TRBV12-4 to TRBJ2-3; TRBD1 lines up with 7 middle nucleotides. The source of this sequence is a girl under 10 years old in good health. The sample consisted of blood. The CDR3 sequence is CASSLNDRDTDTQYF. The DNA reads TGTGCCAGCAGTTTAAACGACAGGGACACAGATACGCAGTATTTT.